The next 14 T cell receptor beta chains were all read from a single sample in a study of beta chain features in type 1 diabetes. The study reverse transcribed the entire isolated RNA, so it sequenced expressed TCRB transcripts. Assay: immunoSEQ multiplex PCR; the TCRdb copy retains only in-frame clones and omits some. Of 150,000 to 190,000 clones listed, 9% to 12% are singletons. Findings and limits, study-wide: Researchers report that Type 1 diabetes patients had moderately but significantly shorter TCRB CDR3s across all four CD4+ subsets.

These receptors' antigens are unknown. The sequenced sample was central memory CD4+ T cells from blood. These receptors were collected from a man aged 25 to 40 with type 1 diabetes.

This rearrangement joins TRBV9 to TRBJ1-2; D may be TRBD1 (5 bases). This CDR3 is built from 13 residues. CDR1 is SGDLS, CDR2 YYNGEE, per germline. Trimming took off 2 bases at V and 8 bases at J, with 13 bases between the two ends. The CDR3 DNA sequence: TGTGCCAGCAGCGTTTGGGGGGAGCGAGGCTACACCTTC. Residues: CASSVWGERGYTF.

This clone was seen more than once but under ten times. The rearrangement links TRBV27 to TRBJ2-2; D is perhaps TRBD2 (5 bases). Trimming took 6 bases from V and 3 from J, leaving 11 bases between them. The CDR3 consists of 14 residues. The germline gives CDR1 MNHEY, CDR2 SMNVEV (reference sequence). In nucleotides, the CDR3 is TGTGCCAGCAGCTTGGACTTATACACCGGGGAGCTGTTTTTT. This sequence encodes CASSLDLYTGELFF.

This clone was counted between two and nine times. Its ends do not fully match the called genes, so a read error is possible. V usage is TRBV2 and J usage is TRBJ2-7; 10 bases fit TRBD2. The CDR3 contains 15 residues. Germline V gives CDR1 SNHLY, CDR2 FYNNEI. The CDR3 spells CASREGLADYYEQYF. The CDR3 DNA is TGTGCCAGCAGAGAAGGACTAGCGGATTACTACGAGCAGTACTTC.

The DNA for the CDR3 is TGTGCCAGCAGTGAAATGGCCAGGTGCCAGGGCTGGAACGAGCAGTACTTC. It codes for CASSEMARCQGWNEQYF. The rearrangement joins TRBV25-1 to TRBJ2-7; the D gene is possibly TRBD1 (5 bases). CDR1 is MGHDK, CDR2 SYGVNS, per germline. This CDR3 has 17 amino acids. V was pared by 2 bases and J by 5 bases, with 22 bases between.

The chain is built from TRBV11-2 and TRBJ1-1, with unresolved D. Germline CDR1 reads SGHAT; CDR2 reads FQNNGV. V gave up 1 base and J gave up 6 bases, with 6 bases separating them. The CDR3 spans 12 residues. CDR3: CASSLAGAEAFF. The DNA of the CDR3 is TGTGCCAGCAGCTTAGCCGGAGCTGAAGCTTTCTTT.

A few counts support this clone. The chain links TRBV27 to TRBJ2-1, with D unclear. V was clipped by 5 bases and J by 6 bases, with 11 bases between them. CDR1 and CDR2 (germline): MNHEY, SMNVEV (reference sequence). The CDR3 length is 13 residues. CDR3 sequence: CASSPYMSNEQFF. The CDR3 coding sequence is TGTGCCAGCAGTCCTTATATGAGCAATGAGCAGTTCTTC.

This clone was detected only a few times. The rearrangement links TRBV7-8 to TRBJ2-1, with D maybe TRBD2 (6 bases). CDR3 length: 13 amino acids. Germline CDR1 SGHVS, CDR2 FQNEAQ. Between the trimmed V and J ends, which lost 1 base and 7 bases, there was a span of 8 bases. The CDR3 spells CASSLGSGNEQFF. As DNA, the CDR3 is TGTGCCAGCAGCTTAGGTAGCGGTAATGAGCAGTTCTTC.

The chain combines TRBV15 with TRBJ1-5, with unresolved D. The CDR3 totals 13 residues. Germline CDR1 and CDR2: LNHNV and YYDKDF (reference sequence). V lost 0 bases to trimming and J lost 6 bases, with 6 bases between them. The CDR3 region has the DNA TGTGCCACCAGCAGAGATCACGGTCAGCCCCAGCATTTT. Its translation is CATSRDHGQPQHF.

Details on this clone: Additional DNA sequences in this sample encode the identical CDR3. For the CDR3, the DNA is TGTGCCAGCAGCCCCGACACCTATGGCTACACCTTC. This encodes CASSPDTYGYTF. The chain carries TRBV16 and TRBJ1-2; D remains ambiguous. This CDR3 contains 12 residues. Germline CDR1 and CDR2: KGHSY and FQNENV. Trimming took off 4 bases at V and 4 bases at J, with 7 bases between the two ends. The full variable domain, rest sourced from reference TRBV16 and TRBJ1-2, is GEEVAQTPKHLVRGEGQKAKLYCAPIKGHSYVFWYQQVLKNEFKFLISFQNENVFDETGMPKERFSAKCLPNSPCSLEIQATKLEDSAVYFCASSPDTYGYTFGSGTRLTVV.

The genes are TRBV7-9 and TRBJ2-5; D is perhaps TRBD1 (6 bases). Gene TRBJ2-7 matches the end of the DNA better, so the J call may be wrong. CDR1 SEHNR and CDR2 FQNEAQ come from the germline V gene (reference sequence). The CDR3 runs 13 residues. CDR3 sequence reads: CASSFYRDTEQYF. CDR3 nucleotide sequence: TGTGCCAGCAGCTTCTACAGGGATACCGAGCAGTACTTC.

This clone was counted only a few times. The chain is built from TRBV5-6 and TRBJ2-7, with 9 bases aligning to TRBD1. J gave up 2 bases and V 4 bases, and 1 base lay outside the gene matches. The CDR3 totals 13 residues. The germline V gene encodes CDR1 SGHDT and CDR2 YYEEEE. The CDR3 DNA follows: TGTGCCAGCAGCCGGACAGGGGCCTACGAGCAGTACTTC. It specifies CASSRTGAYEQYF.

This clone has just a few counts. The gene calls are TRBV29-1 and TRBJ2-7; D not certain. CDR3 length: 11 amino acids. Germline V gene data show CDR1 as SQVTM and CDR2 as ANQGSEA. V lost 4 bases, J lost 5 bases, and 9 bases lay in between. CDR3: CSVGWLDEQYF. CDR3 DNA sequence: TGCAGCGTTGGTTGGCTGGACGAGCAGTACTTC.

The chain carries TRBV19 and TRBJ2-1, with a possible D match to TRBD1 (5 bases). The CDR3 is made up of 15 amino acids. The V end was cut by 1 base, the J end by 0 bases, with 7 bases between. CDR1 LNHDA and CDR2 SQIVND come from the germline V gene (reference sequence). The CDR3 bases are TGTGCCAGTAGTATAGCAGGGTTCTCCTACAATGAGCAGTTCTTC. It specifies CASSIAGFSYNEQFF. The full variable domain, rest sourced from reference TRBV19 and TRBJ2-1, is DGGITQSPKYLFRKEGQNVTLSCEQNLNHDAMYWYRQDPGQGLRLIYYSQIVNDFQKGDIAEGYSVSREKKESFPLTVTSAQKNPTAFYLCASSIAGFSYNEQFFGPGTRLTVL.

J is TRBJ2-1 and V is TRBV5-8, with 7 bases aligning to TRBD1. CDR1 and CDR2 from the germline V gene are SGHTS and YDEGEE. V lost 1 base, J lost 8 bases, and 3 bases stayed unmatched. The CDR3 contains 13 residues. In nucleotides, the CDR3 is TGTGCCAGCAGCTTGTTACAGGGGTATGAGCAGTTCTTC. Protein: CASSLLQGYEQFF.